The source of this T cell receptor beta chain is a study of T cell responses to AZD1222 COVID-19 vaccine (dated by TCRdb to about 2021). For context, the study as a whole: AZD1222 recipients given second doses at about 4 weeks or at about 12 weeks were pooled, since spike-specific TCR depth and breadth were not found to differ between the two schedules. A total of 233 trial participants underwent TCR sequencing, of whom roughly 210 received two doses of AZD1222 and approximately 25 received two doses of the MenACWY control vaccine. Trial participants were enrolled into age subgroups of 18-55, 56-69 and 70-plus years, which contained roughly 150, 30 and 60 TCR-sequenced participants, respectively. What the authors observed across the whole study: Most participants were white British and females outnumbered males, and the authors suggested that clonal diversity may have been underestimated. The whole spike protein was spanned by vaccine-associated CD4 TCRs, and dominant responses were seen in regions 160-218 and 743-854. A significant rise in spike-specific TCR breadth and depth was observed after two AZD1222 doses relative to day 0 and relative to MenACWY recipients. Reportedly, almost half of the unique spike-specific TCRs recognized epitopes lying outside the regions that are mutated in the B.1.351 and B.1.1.7 variants. Conclusions about previously exposed vaccinees were limited because only six AZD1222 recipients were SARS-CoV-2 seropositive at baseline. In the small 56-69-year group, the increase in depth fell short of significance, most likely because of low power. Because no day 14 peak-response samples were available, repertoires were characterized only after the peak T cell response.

The CDR3 sequence holds 18 residues, the cysteine and phenylalanine included. CDR3 DNA is the only sequence kept; it has 54 bases, read in frame from the first base. At the junction V is shortened by 1 base and J by 3 bases; bases outside the gene matches: 12. The germline V gene (reference sequence) supplies CDR1 LGHDT and CDR2 YNNKEL. The CDR3 regions of human TCRbeta chains were analyzed by immunosequencing. The study's processing was this. TCRs in the repertoires were compared against a reference library of SARS-CoV-2-specific TCRs that had been generated with the MIRA antigen-specificity platform. Breadth meant the fraction of unique TCRs that were SARS-CoV-2-associated, whereas depth meant the fraction of total T cells that were SARS-CoV-2-associated. Using the MIRA data, each spike-specific TCR was mapped to the spike region that the TCR reacts to and placed in a CD4 or CD8 class. Log10-transformed breadth and depth values were compared by one-way ANOVA with Sidak's multiple comparisons tests. The table comes from immuneACCESS by way of TCRdb, which keeps in-frame sequences with V and J called. Part of the clones is missing from these tables; in studies checked, under half for an unresolved V gene and the rest for unknown reasons. The V and J calls and clone size come from that table; D and trimming were worked out from the DNA. This sample has about 100,000 clones in its table, and about 88% of those were observed once. Of the sample, about 1.8% falls within the top ten clones.

In light of the paper, this sample's time point label describes: baseline before first vaccination. The vaccinee samples were drawn from two UK trials, COV001 and COV002, one of which was a single-blind randomized controlled phase 2/3 trial testing AZD1222 (ChAdOx1 nCoV-19) in healthy adults. Trial participant PBMC samples were collected at day 0 and day 28 after the second dose for TCRbeta chain sequencing. A remark on this clone: What antigen it recognizes has not been identified. Base qualities are not at hand, and no much larger clone is one base apart.

The sequencing here drew on peripheral blood, taken on day 0 of AZD1222 vaccination. The chain joins TRBV3-1 (or the pseudogene TRBV3-2) to TRBJ2-3; TRBD2 matches 8 bases in the middle. This TCR was recovered from an adult in good health. The DNA sequence is given as TGTGCCAGCAGCCAAGCTCCCCCCCGGCGCGGGAGGACAGATACGCAGTATTTT. Translation gives CASSQAPPRRGRTDTQYF.